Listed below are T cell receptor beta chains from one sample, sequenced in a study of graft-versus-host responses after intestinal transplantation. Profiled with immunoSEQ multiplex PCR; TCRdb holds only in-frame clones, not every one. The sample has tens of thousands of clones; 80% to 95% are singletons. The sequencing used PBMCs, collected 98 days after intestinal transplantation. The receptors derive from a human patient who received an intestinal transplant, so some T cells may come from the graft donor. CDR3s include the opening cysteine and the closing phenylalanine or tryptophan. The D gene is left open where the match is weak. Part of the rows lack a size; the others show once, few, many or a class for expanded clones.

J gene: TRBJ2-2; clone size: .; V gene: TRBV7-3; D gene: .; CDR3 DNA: TGTGCCAGCAGCTCAACAGGGACTCTCGGGGAGCTGTTTTTT; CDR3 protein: CASSSTGTLGELFF
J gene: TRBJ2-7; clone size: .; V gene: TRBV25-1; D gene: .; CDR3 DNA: TGTGCCAGCAGTGATTCCCGGCAGGGAAAGCTCCACGAGCAGTACTTC; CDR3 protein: CASSDSRQGKLHEQYF
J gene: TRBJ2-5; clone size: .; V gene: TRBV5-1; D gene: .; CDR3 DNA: TGCGCCAGCAGCTTGGCGATACGGGAGACCCAGTACTTC; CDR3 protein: CASSLAIRETQYF
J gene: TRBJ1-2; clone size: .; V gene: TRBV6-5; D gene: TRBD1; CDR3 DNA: TGTGCCAGCAGTTACTCTAGGGACAGGGGGGGCTACACCTTC; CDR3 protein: CASSYSRDRGGYTF
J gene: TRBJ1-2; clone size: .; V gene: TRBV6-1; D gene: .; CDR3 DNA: TGTGCCAGCACCGAGACAGGCCCCTCGGGCTACACCTTC; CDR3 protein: CASTETGPSGYTF
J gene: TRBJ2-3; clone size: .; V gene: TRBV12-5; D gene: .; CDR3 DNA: TGTGCTAGTGGTCCCCCCTCAGATACGCAGTATTTT; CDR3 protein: CASGPPSDTQYF
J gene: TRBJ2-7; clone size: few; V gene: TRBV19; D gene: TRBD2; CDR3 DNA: TGTGCCAGTACTTCTAGCGGGTTACCTTACGAGCAGTACTTC; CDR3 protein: CASTSSGLPYEQYF
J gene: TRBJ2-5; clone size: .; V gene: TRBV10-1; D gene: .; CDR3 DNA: TGCGCCAGCAGTGAGTCGACCCAATTGGAGACCCAGTACTTC; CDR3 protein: CASSESTQLETQYF
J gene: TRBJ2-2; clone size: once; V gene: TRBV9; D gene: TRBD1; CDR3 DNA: TGTGCCAGCAGCGTTACGACAGGGGTCTACACCGGGGAGCTGTTTTTT; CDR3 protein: CASSVTTGVYTGELFF
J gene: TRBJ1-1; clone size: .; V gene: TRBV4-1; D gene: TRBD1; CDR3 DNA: TGCGCCAGCAGCCACCTTGGGACAGGGAACACTGAAGCTTTCTTT; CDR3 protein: CASSHLGTGNTEAFF
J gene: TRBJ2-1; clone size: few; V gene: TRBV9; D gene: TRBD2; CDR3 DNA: TGTGCCAGCAGCCCTCGGACTAGTGATGAGCAGTTCTTC; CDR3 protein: CASSPRTSDEQFF
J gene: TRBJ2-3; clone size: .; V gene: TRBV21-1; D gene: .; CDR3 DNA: TGTGCCAGCAGCAAAGCCCAGGGGCAATCCACAGATACGCAGTATTTT; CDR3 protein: CASSKAQGQSTDTQYF
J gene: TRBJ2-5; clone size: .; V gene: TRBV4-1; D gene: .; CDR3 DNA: TGCGCCAGCAGCCCCCGTGTGGGGGTCCAAGAGACCCAGTACTTC; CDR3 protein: CASSPRVGVQETQYF
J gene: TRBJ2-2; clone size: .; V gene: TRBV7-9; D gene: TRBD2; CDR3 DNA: TGTGCCAGCAGCTTACAACTAGCGGGGGGCCCCCGAGGCACCGGGGAGCTGTTTTTT; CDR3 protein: CASSLQLAGGPRGTGELFF
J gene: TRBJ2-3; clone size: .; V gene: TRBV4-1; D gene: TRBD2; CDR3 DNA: TGCGCCAGCAGCCGCCGGGACTACCCTAGCACAGATACGCAGTATTTT; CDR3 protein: CASSRRDYPSTDTQYF
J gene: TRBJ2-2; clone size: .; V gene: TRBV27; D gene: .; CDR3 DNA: TGTGCCAGCAGTTTGAGGGGCAGGGCGGACACCGGGGAGCTGTTTTTT; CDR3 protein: CASSLRGRADTGELFF
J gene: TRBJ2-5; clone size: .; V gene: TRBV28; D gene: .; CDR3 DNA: TGTGCCAGCAAGATCAGGGTCGGGGAGACCCAGTACTTC; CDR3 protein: CASKIRVGETQYF
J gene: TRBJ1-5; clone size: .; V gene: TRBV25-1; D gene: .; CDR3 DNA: TGTGCCAGCAGTGCGACCGGGGATGTGCCCCAGCATTTT; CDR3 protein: CASSATGDVPQHF
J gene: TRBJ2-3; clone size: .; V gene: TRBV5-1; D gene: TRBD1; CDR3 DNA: TGCGCCAGCAGCTTGGGGGACAGCCGCACAGATACGCAGTATTTT; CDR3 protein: CASSLGDSRTDTQYF
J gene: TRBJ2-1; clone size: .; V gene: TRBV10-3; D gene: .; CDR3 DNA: TGTGCCATCACCGATCCTGCCCCGGGACAAAGCTCCTACAATGAGCAGTTCTTC; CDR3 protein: CAITDPAPGQSSYNEQFF
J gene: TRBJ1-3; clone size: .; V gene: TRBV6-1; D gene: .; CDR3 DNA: TGTGCCAGCAGTACCCACACAGGGTCCGGAAACACCATATATTTT; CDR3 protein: CASSTHTGSGNTIYF
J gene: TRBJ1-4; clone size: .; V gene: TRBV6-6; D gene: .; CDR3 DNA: TGTGCCAGCAGTCAAGGAAATGAGAATGAAAAACTGTTTTTT; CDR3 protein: CASSQGNENEKLFF
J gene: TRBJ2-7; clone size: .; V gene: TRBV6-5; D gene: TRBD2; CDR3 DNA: TGTGCCAGCAAACCGCGGGAGAGCTCCTACGAGCAGTACTTC; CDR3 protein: CASKPRESSYEQYF
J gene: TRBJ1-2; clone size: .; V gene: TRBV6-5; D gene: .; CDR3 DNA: TGTGCCAGCAGTTACCAGCCGGACCTTAACTATGGCTACACCTTC; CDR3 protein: CASSYQPDLNYGYTF
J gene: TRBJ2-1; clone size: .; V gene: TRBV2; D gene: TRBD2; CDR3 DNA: TGTGCCAGCAATCGGGAGGGGGATGAGCAGTTCTTC; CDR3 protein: CASNREGDEQFF